The 5 T cell receptor beta chains reported below all come from one sample, sequenced in a study of blood T cell repertoires in COVID-19. Method: immunoSEQ multiplex PCR; TCRdb's copy keeps in-frame clones and lacks some. The table lists just under 70,000 clones, 80% to 90% of them singletons. The sample consisted of peripheral blood. Receptors were obtained from a man aged 25 to 45 with acute or convalescent COVID-19.

The J gene is TRBJ2-2, the V gene TRBV29-1; D remains unclear. CDR3 length equals 13 residues. Trimming removed 2 bases from V and 2 bases from J, with 6 bases in between. The V gene's germline CDR1 is SQVTM and CDR2 ANQGSEA. Written as DNA, the CDR3 is TGCAGCGTTGAAACTGGTAACACCGGGGAGCTGTTTTTT. This gives the protein CSVETGNTGELFF.

The chain combines TRBV5-1 with TRBJ1-4; D unresolved. V was cut by 5 bases and J by 1 base, with 9 bases left in between. The CDR3 runs 14 residues. The germline CDR1 and CDR2 sequences are SGHRS and YFSETQ. In DNA form, the CDR3 reads TGCGCCAGCAGGGGCAACAGAACTAATGAAAAACTGTTTTTT. Its protein product is CASRGNRTNEKLFF.

The chain uses TRBV7-9 and TRBJ1-2, with 7 bases that match TRBD1. Trimming took 2 bases from V and 6 from J; bases not matched to a gene: 6. The germline CDR1 and CDR2 sequences are SEHNR and FQNEAQ (reference sequence). The CDR3 length is 14 residues. The CDR3 coding sequence is TGTGCCAGCAGCTTAAAAGGGGGCGCCCATGGCTACACCTTC. It translates to CASSLKGGAHGYTF.

V and J are TRBV24-1 and TRBJ1-5, with TRBD1 matching over 9 bases. The germline CDR1 and CDR2 sequences are KGHDR and SFDVKD. Trimming at V came to 9 bases and at J to 4 bases, leaving 3 bases not matched to a gene. This CDR3 is 13 amino acids long. The CDR3 bases are TGTGCCACCCGGGACAGGGAAAATCAGCCCCAGCATTTT. Protein: CATRDRENQPQHF.

The chain carries TRBV6-6 and TRBJ1-6; 11 nucleotides match TRBD1. CDR3 length equals 15 residues. CDR1 MNHNY and CDR2 SVGAGI come from the germline V gene (reference sequence). Unmatched junction bases numbered 5, after V lost 4 bases and J lost 9 bases. The CDR3 DNA reads TGTGCCAGCAGTTTACGGACAGGGGGCGTTTCACCCCTCCACTTT. Encoded protein: CASSLRTGGVSPLHF.